The T cell receptor (beta chain) under discussion was sequenced for a study of cytomegalovirus exposure and HLA in healthy donors. For the study at large: Early released data had 65 million to 100 million unique TCRs, all coming from HLA-typed donors.

Trimming took 6 bases from V and 5 from J; bases not matched to a gene: 6. CDR1 and CDR2 from the germline V gene are LNHDA and SQIVND (reference sequence). CDR3 length: 14 residues. The PCR used 60 Vbeta and 13 Jbeta primers. Generated by immunoSEQ multiplex PCR, the TCRdb table keeps only in-frame clones and is missing some. The sample lists 95,000 to 150,000 clones, approximately 72% occurring once. This clone was observed a single time. Its antigen is currently unknown. Study-level findings and limits: Researchers reported from a later analysis that most CMV-associated TCR beta chains appeared HLA-restricted. Relative to equally common others, HLA-associated TCR beta chains showed greater clonal expansion in a later analysis.

The rearrangement joins TRBV19 to TRBJ2-7; 11 bases align to TRBD1. The sequenced material came from PBMCs. The sequence came from a young man in good health and CMV-seronegative. CDR3: CASSYRDRGNEQYF. The CDR3 nucleotides read TGTGCCAGTAGCTACCGGGACAGGGGGAACGAGCAGTACTTC.